This TCR beta chain stems from a study of beta chain features in type 1 diabetes. Whole-study findings and limits: Compared with healthy donors, patients appeared to share more similar naive, central memory and regulatory TCRB repertoires.

This clone was counted a few times. No antigen is known for it. The CDR3 length is 15 residues. Between the trimmed V and J ends, which lost 5 bases and 2 bases, there was a span of 13 bases. Germline V gene data show CDR1 as LGHNA and CDR2 as YSLEER. Expressed TCRB transcripts were sequenced because the isolated RNA had all been reverse transcribed beforehand. There were about 3.5 million reads on average in the naive, central memory and regulatory T cell samples. This table comes from immunoSEQ multiplex PCR, and its TCRdb copy is limited to in-frame clones, with some not included. The sample comprises more than 300,000 clones, 6.5% to 10% of which are singletons, and around 0.44% rests with the top ten.

Input material: central memory CD4+ T cells from blood. The chain employs TRBV4-3 and TRBJ1-5, with D possibly TRBD1 on 6 matching bases. The source of this sequence is a woman between 18 and 30 years old in good health. In DNA form, the CDR3 reads TGCGCCAGCAGCGAAACCCGACAGGGCAATCAGCCCCAGCATTTT. Amino acid sequence: CASSETRQGNQPQHF.